This T cell receptor beta chain was observed in a study of identical twins. This clonotype has only a few counts. Its antigen is unidentified. Notes on the study in general: Out-of-frame alpha sequences common to twins were enriched for low generation probability.

A universal primer site was added by template switching, and unique molecular identifiers were carried by the cDNA. TCRdb reanalysed the 5' RACE reads using MiXCR and keeps one entry per CDR3 protein. This repertoire shows about 260,000 distinct CDR3 sequences, 5.5% to 7% found once; its top ten account for roughly 3.9%. This CDR3 comprises 14 residues. V lost 4 bases, J lost 8 bases, and 6 bases stayed unmatched. Germline CDR1 SNHLY, CDR2 FYNNEI. The same sample was also used in a study of yellow fever vaccine responses in identical twins.

The receptor's source is a young woman in good health. The sequenced sample consisted of memory (CD45RO+) T cells sorted from blood. The chain uses TRBV2 and TRBJ1-4; 8 bases match TRBD1. The CDR3 loop is CASSGGQGWEKLFF. CDR3 nucleotides: TGTGCCAGCAGTGGAGGACAGGGCTGGGAAAAACTGTTTTTT.